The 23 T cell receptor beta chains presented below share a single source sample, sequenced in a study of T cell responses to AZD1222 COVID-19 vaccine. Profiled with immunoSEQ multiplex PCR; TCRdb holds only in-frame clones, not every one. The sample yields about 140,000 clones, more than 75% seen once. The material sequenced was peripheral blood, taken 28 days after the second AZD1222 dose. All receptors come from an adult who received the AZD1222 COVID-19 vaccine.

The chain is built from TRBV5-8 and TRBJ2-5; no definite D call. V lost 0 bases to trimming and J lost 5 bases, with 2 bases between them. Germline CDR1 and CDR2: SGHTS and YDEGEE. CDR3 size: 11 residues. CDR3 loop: CASSLVETQYF. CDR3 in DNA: TGTGCCAGCAGCTTGGTGGAGACCCAGTACTTC.

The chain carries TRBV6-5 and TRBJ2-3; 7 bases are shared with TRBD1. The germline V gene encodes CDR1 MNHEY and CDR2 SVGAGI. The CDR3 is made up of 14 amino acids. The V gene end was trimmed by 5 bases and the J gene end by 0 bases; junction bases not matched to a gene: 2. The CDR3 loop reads CASSTGDSTDTQYF. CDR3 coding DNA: TGTGCCAGCAGTACAGGGGATAGCACAGATACGCAGTATTTT.

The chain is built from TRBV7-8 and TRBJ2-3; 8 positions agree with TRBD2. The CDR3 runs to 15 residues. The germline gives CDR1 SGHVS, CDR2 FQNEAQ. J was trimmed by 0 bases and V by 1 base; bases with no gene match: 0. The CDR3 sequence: CASSLVAGSTDTQYF. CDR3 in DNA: TGTGCCAGCAGCTTAGTAGCGGGAAGCACAGATACGCAGTATTTT.

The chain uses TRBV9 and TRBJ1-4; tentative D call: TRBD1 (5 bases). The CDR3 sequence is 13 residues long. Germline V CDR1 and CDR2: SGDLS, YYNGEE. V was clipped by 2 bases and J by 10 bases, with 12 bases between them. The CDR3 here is CASSVDSGGKLFF. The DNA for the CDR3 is TGTGCCAGCAGCGTGGACTCCGGGGGAAAACTGTTTTTT.

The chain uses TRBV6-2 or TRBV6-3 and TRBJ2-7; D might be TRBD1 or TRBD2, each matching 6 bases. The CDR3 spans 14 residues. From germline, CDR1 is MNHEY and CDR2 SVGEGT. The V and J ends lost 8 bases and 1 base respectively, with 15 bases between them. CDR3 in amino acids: CASGPGGGSYEQYF. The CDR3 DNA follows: TGTGCCAGCGGCCCAGGAGGGGGATCCTACGAGCAGTACTTC.

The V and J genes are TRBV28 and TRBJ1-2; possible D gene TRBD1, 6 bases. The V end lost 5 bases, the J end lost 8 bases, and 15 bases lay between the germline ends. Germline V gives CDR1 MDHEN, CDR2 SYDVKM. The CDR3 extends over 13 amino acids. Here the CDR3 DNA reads TGTGCCAGCAGTACAGGGTTGGTATACGGCTACACCTTC. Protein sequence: CASSTGLVYGYTF.

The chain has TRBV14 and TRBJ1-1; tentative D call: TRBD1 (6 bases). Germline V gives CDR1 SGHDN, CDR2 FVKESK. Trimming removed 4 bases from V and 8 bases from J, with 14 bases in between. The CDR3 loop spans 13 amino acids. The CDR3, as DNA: TGTGCCAGCAGCCTAAACAGGGCAGGAGAAGCTTTCTTT. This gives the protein CASSLNRAGEAFF. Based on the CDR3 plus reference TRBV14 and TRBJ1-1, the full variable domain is EAGVTQFPSHSVIEKGQTVTLRCDPISGHDNLYWYRRVMGKEIKFLLHFVKESKQDESGMPNNRFLAERTGGTYSTLKVQPAELEDSGVYFCASSLNRAGEAFFGQGTRLTVV.

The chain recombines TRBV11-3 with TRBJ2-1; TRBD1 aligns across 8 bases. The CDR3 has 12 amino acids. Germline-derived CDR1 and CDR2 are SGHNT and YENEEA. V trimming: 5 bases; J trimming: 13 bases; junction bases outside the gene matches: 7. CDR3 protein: CASSIQGAAQFF. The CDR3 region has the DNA TGTGCCAGCAGCATCCAGGGGGCCGCCCAGTTCTTC.

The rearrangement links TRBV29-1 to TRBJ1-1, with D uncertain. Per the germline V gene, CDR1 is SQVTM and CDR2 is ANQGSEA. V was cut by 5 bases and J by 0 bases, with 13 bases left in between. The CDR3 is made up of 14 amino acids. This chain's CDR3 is CSVPPGQLNTEAFF. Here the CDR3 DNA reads TGCAGCGTTCCGCCTGGGCAACTGAACACTGAAGCTTTCTTT.

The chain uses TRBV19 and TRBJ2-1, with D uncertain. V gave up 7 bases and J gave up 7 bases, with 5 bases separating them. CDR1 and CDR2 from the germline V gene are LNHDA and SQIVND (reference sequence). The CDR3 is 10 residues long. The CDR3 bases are TGTGCCAGTAAAAAAAATGAGCAGTTCTTC. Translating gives CASKKNEQFF.

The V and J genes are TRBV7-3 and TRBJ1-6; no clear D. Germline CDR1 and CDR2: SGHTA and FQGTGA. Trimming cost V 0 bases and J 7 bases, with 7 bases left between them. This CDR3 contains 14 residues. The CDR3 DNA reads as TGTGCCAGCAGCTTAACGGGCTTAAATTCACCCCTCCACTTT. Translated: CASSLTGLNSPLHF.

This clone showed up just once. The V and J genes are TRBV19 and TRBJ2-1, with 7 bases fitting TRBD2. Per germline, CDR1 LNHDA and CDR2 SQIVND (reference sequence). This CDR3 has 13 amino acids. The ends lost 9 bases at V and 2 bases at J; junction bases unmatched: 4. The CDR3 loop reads CASLAEPYNEQFF. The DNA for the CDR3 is TGTGCCAGCCTAGCGGAACCCTACAATGAGCAGTTCTTC.

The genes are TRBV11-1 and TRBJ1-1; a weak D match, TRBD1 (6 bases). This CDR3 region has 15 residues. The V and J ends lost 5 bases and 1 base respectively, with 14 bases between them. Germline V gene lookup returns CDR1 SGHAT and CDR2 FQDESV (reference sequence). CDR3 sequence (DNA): TGTGCCAGCAGCAAACAAGGGGGGACGAACACTGAAGCTTTCTTT. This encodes CASSKQGGTNTEAFF.

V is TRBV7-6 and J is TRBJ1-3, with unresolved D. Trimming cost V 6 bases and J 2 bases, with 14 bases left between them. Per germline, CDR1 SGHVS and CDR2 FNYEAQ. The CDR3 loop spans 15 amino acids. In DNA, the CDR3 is TGTGCCAGCAGAGACCCTCGGATAGCTGGAAACACCATATATTTT. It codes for CASRDPRIAGNTIYF.

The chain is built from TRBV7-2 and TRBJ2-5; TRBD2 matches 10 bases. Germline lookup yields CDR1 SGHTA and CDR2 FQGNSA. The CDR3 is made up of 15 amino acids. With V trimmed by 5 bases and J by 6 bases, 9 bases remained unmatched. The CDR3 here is CASSPSGGAGKTQYF. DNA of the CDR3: TGTGCCAGCAGCCCAAGCGGGGGGGCGGGAAAGACCCAGTACTTC.

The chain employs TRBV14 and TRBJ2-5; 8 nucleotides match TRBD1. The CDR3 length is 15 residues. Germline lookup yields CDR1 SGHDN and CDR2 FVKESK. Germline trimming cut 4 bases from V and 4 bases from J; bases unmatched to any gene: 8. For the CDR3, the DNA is TGTGCCAGCAGCCTCGACAGGGGTTTAAGAGAGACCCAGTACTTC. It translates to CASSLDRGLRETQYF.

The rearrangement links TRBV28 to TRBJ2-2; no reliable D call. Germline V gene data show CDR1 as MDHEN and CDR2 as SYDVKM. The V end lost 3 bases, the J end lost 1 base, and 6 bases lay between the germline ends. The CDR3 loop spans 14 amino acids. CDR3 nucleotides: TGTGCCAGCAGTTTTCCGGTGAACACCGGGGAGCTGTTTTTT. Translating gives CASSFPVNTGELFF.

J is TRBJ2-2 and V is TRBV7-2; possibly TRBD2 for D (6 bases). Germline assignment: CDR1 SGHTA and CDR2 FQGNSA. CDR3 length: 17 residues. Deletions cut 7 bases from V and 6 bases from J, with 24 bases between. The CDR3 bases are TGTGCCAGCAACGCCCAGCGGGCGAGTAGTGGGTCCGGGGAGCTGTTTTTT. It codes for CASNAQRASSGSGELFF.

CDR3 region: CASSSTRGTSGAYEQYF. CDR3 bases: TGTGCCAGCAGCTCAACCCGCGGGACTAGCGGGGCCTACGAGCAGTACTTC. V gene TRBV11-2 combines with J gene TRBJ2-7; TRBD2 agrees at 13 bases. The junction had 8 bases not matched to a gene; V was cut back by 4 bases and J by 2 bases. CDR3 length: 17 residues. The germline gives CDR1 SGHAT, CDR2 FQNNGV.

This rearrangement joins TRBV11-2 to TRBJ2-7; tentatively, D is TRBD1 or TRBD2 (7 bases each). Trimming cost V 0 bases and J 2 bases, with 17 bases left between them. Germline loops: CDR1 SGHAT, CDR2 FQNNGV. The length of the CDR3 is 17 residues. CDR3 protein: CASSLEFGGTVTYEQYF. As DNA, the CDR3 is TGTGCCAGCAGCTTAGAATTCGGGGGGACAGTTACCTACGAGCAGTACTTC.

The CDR3 DNA follows: TGTGCCAGCAGCTTGGGACTCGACACAGATACGCAGTATTTT. This codes for CASSLGLDTDTQYF. The rearrangement links TRBV7-8 to TRBJ2-3, with D possibly being TRBD2 (6 bases). The CDR3 consists of 14 residues. Germline V CDR1 and CDR2: SGHVS, FQNEAQ. With 3 bases removed from V and 2 bases from J, the gap between germline ends came to 9 bases.

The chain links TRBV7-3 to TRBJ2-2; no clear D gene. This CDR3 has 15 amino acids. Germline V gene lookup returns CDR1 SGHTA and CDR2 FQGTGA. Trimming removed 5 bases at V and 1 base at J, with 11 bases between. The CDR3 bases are TGTGCCAGCAGCCCGGGCCTTCTGAACACCGGGGAGCTGTTTTTT. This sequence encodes CASSPGLLNTGELFF.

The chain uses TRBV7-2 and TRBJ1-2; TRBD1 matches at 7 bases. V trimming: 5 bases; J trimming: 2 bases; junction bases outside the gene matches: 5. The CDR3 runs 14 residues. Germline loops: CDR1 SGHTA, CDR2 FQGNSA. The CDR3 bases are TGTGCCAGCAGCGCGACAGGGCCAAACTATGGCTACACCTTC. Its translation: CASSATGPNYGYTF.